This T cell receptor beta chain comes out of a study of blood T cell repertoires in COVID-19. In the study overall: From the United States, Italy and Spain came samples of acute and convalescent COVID-19. Sources were T cells, B-cell-depleted T cells, or PBMCs; the material itself was cDNA or gDNA.

In the authors' workflow: Reference gene primers were amplified, and this amplification served to estimate nucleated cell counts. Measured with immunoSEQ multiplex PCR; TCRdb has only the in-frame clones, and not every one. Clone size and V and J calls were adopted from that table, with D and trimming inferred from the DNA. The data show 100,000 to 150,000 clones, with around four fifths seen just once and around 5.9% held by the top ten. The length of the CDR3 is 15 residues. The junction had 7 bases not matched to a gene; V was cut back by 2 bases and J by 6 bases. From germline, CDR1 is LGHNT and CDR2 FRNRAP.

This receptor was obtained from a man in his 60s with acute or convalescent COVID-19. What was sequenced was peripheral blood. J is TRBJ1-1 and V is TRBV12-5; 9 bases are shared with TRBD1. CDR3 region: CASGLKQGAGSEAFF. CDR3 coding DNA: TGTGCTAGTGGTTTGAAACAGGGGGCTGGGTCTGAAGCTTTCTTT.